Following are 8 T cell receptor beta chains from one sample sequenced in a study of blood T cell repertoires in COVID-19. Profiling relied on immunoSEQ multiplex PCR, and the TCRdb table lists in-frame clones only, not all of them. The data hold about 220,000 clones, with 82% observed a single time. The material sequenced was peripheral blood. All receptors come from an elderly woman with acute or convalescent COVID-19.

The rearrangement uses TRBV7-8 and TRBJ1-2; D call uncertain. The ends were cut back, 5 bases at V and 3 bases at J, with 16 bases in the middle. Germline V gene lookup returns CDR1 SGHVS and CDR2 FQNEAQ. This CDR3 contains 15 residues. DNA for the CDR3: TGTGCCAGCAGCCCTTCGGTTGGTGATTACTATGGCTACACCTTC. This sequence encodes CASSPSVGDYYGYTF. Together with reference TRBV7-8 and TRBJ1-2, the CDR3 gives the full variable domain: GAGVSQSPRYKVAKRGQDVALRCDPISGHVSLFWYQQALGQGPEFLTYFQNEAQLDKSGLPSDRFFAERPEGSVSTLKIQRTQQEDSAVYLCASSPSVGDYYGYTFGSGTRLTVV.

The J gene is TRBJ1-1, the V gene TRBV9, with 7 bases matching TRBD1. The germline CDR1 and CDR2 sequences are SGDLS and YYNGEE. J was trimmed by 4 bases and V by 0 bases; bases with no gene match: 9. CDR3 length equals 16 residues. The chain's CDR3 is CASSVGSGGMGTEAFF. For the CDR3, the DNA is TGTGCCAGCAGCGTAGGTTCAGGGGGAATGGGCACTGAAGCTTTCTTT.

J is TRBJ2-1 and V is TRBV29-1; D is undetermined. The CDR3 loop spans 13 amino acids. Trimming cost V 2 bases and J 4 bases, with 9 bases left between them. Per germline, CDR1 SQVTM and CDR2 ANQGSEA. CDR3 sequence (DNA): TGCAGCGTTGAAAGCGCTTCGTACAATGAGCAGTTCTTC. Translating it yields CSVESASYNEQFF.

The gene calls are TRBV3-1 (or the pseudogene TRBV3-2) and TRBJ2-5, with 8 bases that match TRBD2. The CDR3 length is 18 residues. Looked up from germline, CDR1 is LGHDT and CDR2 is YNNKEL (reference sequence). Germline trimming cut 4 bases from V and 5 bases from J; bases unmatched to any gene: 18. Here the CDR3 reads CASSRSFSGALLGETQYF. CDR3 DNA: TGTGCCAGCAGCCGCTCATTTAGCGGGGCCCTCCTAGGGGAGACCCAGTACTTC.

This chain joins TRBV24-1 and TRBJ2-5; 12 bases line up with TRBD1. Trimming removed 5 bases from V and 5 bases from J; junction bases left unmatched: 11. The CDR3 is made up of 17 amino acids. Per germline, CDR1 KGHDR and CDR2 SFDVKD. The CDR3 protein is CATSGVGQGALSETQYF. In DNA form, the CDR3 reads TGTGCCACCAGTGGCGTGGGACAGGGGGCGCTTAGTGAGACCCAGTACTTC.

The chain couples TRBV28 to TRBJ1-2, with D hard to call. The germline gives CDR1 MDHEN, CDR2 SYDVKM. CDR3 length: 12 residues. Trimming pared 6 bases from V and 4 bases from J, leaving 9 bases between. The CDR3 DNA reads as TGTGCCAGCAGGGAGGTCGGCTATGGCTACACCTTC. This encodes CASREVGYGYTF.

This chain joins TRBV5-1 and TRBJ2-2, with TRBD2 matching 7 bases. The CDR3 contains 17 residues. The junction had 9 bases not matched to a gene; V was cut back by 3 bases and J by 1 base. Germline V gene data show CDR1 as SGHRS and CDR2 as YFSETQ. The CDR3 DNA reads as TGCGCCAGCAGCTCCGTGGGAGGGACTATGAACACCGGGGAGCTGTTTTTT. Its translation: CASSSVGGTMNTGELFF.

The V and J genes are TRBV3-1 (or the pseudogene TRBV3-2) and TRBJ1-2; 9 nucleotides align to TRBD1. Germline CDR1 and CDR2: LGHDT and YNNKEL (reference sequence). The V segment lost 4 bases and the J segment 7 bases; nucleotides outside the gene matches: 7. CDR3 length: 14 amino acids. CDR3 nucleotides: TGTGCCAGCAGCCGACAGGACAGGGGTGGTGGCTACACCTTC. Translated, it gives CASSRQDRGGGYTF.